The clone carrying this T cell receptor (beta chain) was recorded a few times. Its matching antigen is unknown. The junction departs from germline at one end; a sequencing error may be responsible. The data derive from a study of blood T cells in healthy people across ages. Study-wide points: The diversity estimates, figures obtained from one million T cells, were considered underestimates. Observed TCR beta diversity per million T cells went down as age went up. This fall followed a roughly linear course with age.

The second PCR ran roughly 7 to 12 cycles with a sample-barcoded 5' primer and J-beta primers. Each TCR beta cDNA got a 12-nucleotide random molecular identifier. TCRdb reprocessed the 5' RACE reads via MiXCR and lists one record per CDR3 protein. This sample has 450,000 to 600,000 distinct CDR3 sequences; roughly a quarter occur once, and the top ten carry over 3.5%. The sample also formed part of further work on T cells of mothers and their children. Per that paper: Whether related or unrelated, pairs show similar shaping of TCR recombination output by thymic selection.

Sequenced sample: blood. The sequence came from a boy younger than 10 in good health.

This CDR3 is CASGLRLGVNEQFF. Written as DNA, the CDR3 is TGTGCCAGCGGCTTGCGACTAGGGGTTAATGAGCAGTTCTTC. The V call is TRBV5-5, the J call TRBJ2-5, with D possibly matching TRBD2 (6 bases). Matching the DNA end better, TRBJ2-1 makes the J call doubtful. Germline CDR1 is SGHKS and CDR2 is YYEKEE (reference sequence). CDR3 length: 14 residues.